This T cell receptor (beta chain) was sequenced in a study of Ad26.COV2.S vaccination and SARS-CoV-2 variants. General study points: Those who received the vaccine showed greater spike-specific TCR breadth than those given placebo.

V was trimmed by 5 bases and J by 6 bases, leaving 31 bases between them. The CDR3 runs 19 residues. The germline V gene has CDR1 MNHNY and CDR2 SVGAGI (reference sequence). The treatment: about 20 received Ad26.COV2.S at low or high dose, single or two shots; 5 received placebo; per-sample allocation not given. Collection of the samples took place on day 63 after the first injection of vaccine or placebo. For this clone: Its antigen is still unknown.

Sequenced by immunoSEQ multiplex PCR; TCRdb stores in-frame clones only, minus some. The sample lists more than 300,000 clones; more than 70% were seen once. V usage is TRBV6-6 and J usage is TRBJ1-2; a possible D gene is TRBD1 (5 bases). This receptor was obtained from a person aged 18-60 years who received the Ad26.COV2.S COVID-19 vaccine or a placebo. The sequenced sample was peripheral blood, obtained in a trial of Ad26.COV2.S vaccine versus placebo. DNA of the CDR3: TGTGCCAGCAGTCGACACCTGCGGGACGCGATTTTAGGGGCAGATGGCTACACCTTC. It is translated as CASSRHLRDAILGADGYTF.